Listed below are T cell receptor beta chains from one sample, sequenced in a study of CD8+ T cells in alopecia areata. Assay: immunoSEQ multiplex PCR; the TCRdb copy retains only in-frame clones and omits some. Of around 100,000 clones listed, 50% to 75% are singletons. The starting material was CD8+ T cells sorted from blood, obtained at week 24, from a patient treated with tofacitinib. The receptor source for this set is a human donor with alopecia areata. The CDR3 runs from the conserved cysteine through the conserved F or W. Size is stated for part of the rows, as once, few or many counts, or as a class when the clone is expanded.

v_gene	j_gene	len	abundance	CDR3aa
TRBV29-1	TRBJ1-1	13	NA	CSVIHSLSTEAFF
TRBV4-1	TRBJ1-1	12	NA	CASSQDRVEAFF
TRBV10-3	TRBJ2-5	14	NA	CAISDILAGETQYF
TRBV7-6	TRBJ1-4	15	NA	CASSSRQGLGEKLFF
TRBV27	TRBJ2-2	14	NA	CASSLRVVTGELFF
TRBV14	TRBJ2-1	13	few	CASGHWAANEQFF
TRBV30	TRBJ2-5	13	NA	CAWSVPGGETQYF
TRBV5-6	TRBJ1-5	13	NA	CASSLGEEQPQHF
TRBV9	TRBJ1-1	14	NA	CASSQGQGNTEAFF
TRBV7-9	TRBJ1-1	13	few	CASSGGTGELAFF
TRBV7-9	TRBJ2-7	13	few	CASSQSERGLEYF
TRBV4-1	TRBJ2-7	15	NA	CASSQPPWTVNEQYF
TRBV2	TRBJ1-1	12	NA	CATDRANTEAFF
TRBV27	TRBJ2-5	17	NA	CASSLSWLAGLGETQYF
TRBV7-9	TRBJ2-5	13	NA	CASSGLGDETQYF
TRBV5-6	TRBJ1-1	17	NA	CASSRTGGPRGNTEAFF
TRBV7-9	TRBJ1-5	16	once	CASSLGEGANNQPQHF
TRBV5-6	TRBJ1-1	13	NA	CASSLAENTEAFF
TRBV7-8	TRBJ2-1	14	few	CASSLALIGDEQFF
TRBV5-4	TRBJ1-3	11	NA	CASTAGNTIYF
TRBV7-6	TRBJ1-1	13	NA	CASSLRENTEAFF
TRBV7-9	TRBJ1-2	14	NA	CASSSQAARYGYTF
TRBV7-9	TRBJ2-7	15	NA	CASSLGDRSSYEQYF
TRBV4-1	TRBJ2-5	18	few	CASSQHGGSGGPQETQYF
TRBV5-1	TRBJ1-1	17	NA	CASTSVLGGTMNTEAFF
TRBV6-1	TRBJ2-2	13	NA	CASTGNFAGELFF
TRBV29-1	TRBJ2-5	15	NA	CSVRGLGLRQETQYF
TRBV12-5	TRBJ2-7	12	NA	CASGPVSHEQYF
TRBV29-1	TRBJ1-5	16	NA	CSVRRDRGDSNQPQHF
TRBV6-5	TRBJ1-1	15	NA	CASSYTPGGNTEAFF
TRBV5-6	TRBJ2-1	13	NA	CASGQGAYNEQFF
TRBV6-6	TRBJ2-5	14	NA	CASSLTGYQETQYF
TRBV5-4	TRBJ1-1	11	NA	CASGAGTEAFF
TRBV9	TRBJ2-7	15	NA	CASSVGIAGIYEQYF
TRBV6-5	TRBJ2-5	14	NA	CASSQGRDGETQYF
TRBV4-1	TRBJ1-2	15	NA	CASSQPYASNYGYTF
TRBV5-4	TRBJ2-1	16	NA	CASSLAVTGEGDEQFF
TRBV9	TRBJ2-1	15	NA	CASSGPGQGYNEQFF
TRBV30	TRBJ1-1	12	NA	CAWGHMNTEAFF
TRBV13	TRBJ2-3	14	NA	CASRNSTATDTQYF
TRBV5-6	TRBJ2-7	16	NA	CASSPMGQGAYYEQYF
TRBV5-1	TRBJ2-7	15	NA	CASSIGQGLIYEQYF
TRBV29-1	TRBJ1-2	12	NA	CSVPGLPGGYTF
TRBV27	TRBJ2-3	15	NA	CASSLEQGMSDTQYF
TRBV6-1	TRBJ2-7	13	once	CASGRGGVYEQYF
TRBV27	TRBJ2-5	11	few	CASSFGGTQYF
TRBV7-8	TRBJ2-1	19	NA	CASSLVGTSGGTPKDEQFF
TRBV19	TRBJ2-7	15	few	CASSDLGTASYEQYF
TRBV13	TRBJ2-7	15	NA	CASSQGTSGAYEQYF
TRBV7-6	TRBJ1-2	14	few	CASSLIFGGYGYTF
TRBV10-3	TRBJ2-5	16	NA	CAISESTAGDQETQYF